The 18 T cell receptor beta chains listed next were all sequenced from one sample in a study of OX40 agonist ivuxolimab in advanced cancers. Some clones are missing from TCRdb's copy, which holds only in-frame ones; the method was immunoSEQ multiplex PCR. The sample holds roughly 80,000 clones, 85% seen once. Sequenced here: CD4+ or CD8+ T cells sorted from blood, sampled in a trial of the OX40 agonist ivuxolimab. Receptors were obtained from an adult with an advanced solid tumor such as melanoma, head and neck, liver or kidney cancer.

This clone was detected a few times. V usage is TRBV30 and J usage is TRBJ2-7; 7 positions agree with TRBD2. This CDR3 is 14 amino acids long. CDR1 and CDR2 (germline): GTSNPN, SVGIG (reference sequence). The J segment lost 1 base and the V segment lost 4 bases, leaving 7 bases of the junction unmatched. The CDR3 sequence: CAWNSGTASYEQYF. The CDR3 bases are TGTGCCTGGAACAGCGGGACCGCTTCCTACGAGCAGTACTTC.

This chain connects TRBV23-1 to TRBJ1-1, with D uncertain. TRBV23-1 is annotated as an ORF whose role is uncertain. Trimming cost V 0 bases and J 6 bases, with 11 bases left between them. The CDR3 length is 14 residues. CDR3: CASSQSVETSEAFF. Written as DNA, the CDR3 is TGCGCCAGCAGTCAATCGGTGGAAACTTCTGAAGCTTTCTTT.

This clone came up once. The CDR3 DNA reads TGTGCCAGCAGTTACTCGGGGACAGGGGGCCCAGATACGCAGTATTTT. Residues: CASSYSGTGGPDTQYF. The rearrangement joins TRBV6-6 to TRBJ2-3; 12 positions match TRBD1. Losses at the gene ends were 0 bases for V and 4 bases for J; bases not matched to a gene: 2. The CDR3 contains 16 residues. Looked up from germline, CDR1 is MNHNY and CDR2 is SVGAGI (reference sequence).

The rearrangement links TRBV30 to TRBJ1-1; TRBD1 matches 7 bases. Germline-derived CDR1 and CDR2 are GTSNPN and SVGIG (reference sequence). This CDR3 region has 13 residues. V dropped 3 bases and J dropped 6; count of bases not matched to a gene: 7. This CDR3 reads CAWRPTGVAEAFF. The DNA for the CDR3 is TGTGCCTGGAGACCTACAGGGGTCGCTGAAGCTTTCTTT.

The rearrangement links TRBV10-3 to TRBJ1-1, with no clear D. Per germline, CDR1 ENHRY and CDR2 SYGVKD. This CDR3 has 12 residues. V was shortened by 11 bases and J by 2 bases, with 12 bases between the two germline ends. CDR3 loop: CAVGRTNTEAFF. The CDR3 DNA follows: TGTGCCGTCGGGAGGACCAACACTGAAGCTTTCTTT.

The rearrangement links TRBV11-2 to TRBJ1-2; D may be TRBD1 (5 bases). The CDR3 spans 16 residues. The germline V gene has CDR1 SGHAT and CDR2 FQNNGV. Trimming took off 1 base at V and 3 bases at J, with 15 bases between the two ends. Here the CDR3 reads CASSLVSQGDDYGYTF. The CDR3 bases are TGTGCCAGCAGCTTAGTCTCCCAGGGAGACGACTATGGCTACACCTTC.

The chain recombines TRBV7-2 with TRBJ2-2, with a possible D match to TRBD1 (6 bases). The CDR3 length is 16 residues. The germline CDR1 and CDR2 sequences are SGHTA and FQGNSA. Trimming shortened V by 6 bases and J by 1 base, and 15 bases separated the two germline ends. CDR3 nucleotide sequence: TGTGCCAGCAGGGAAGGGGGATCCATGAACACCGGGGAGCTGTTTTTT. Its protein product is CASREGGSMNTGELFF.

V usage is TRBV19 and J usage is TRBJ1-3, with D unresolved. Trimming removed 4 bases at V and 8 bases at J, with 15 bases between. Germline V gene sequence: CDR1 LNHDA, CDR2 SQIVND (reference sequence). The CDR3 is 14 residues long. CDR3 in amino acids: CASSNSVVGYTIYF. The CDR3 bases are TGTGCCAGTAGTAACAGCGTCGTCGGGTACACCATATATTTT.

The chain uses TRBV5-1 and TRBJ2-7; tentatively, D is TRBD1 (6 bases). The CDR3 runs to 15 residues. The germline V and J ends were trimmed by 4 bases and 5 bases, with 19 bases remaining between them. Germline values: CDR1 SGHRS, CDR2 YFSETQ. Written as DNA, the CDR3 is TGCGCCAGCAGCCAACCGGGACAAGGGACCGACGAGCAGTACTTC. This sequence encodes CASSQPGQGTDEQYF.

The chain recombines TRBV9 with TRBJ1-6; D possibly corresponds to TRBD1 (5 bases). The CDR3 is made up of 16 amino acids. The germline V gene has CDR1 SGDLS and CDR2 YYNGEE. V lost 0 bases to trimming and J lost 8 bases, with 15 bases between them. The CDR3 nucleotides are TGTGCCAGCAGCGTAGGAGGGACCGGTGGAGATTCACCCCTCCACTTT. As protein: CASSVGGTGGDSPLHF.

This sequence joins TRBV7-2 and TRBJ2-1; the D gene is possibly TRBD1 (5 bases). Trimming pared 3 bases from V and 0 bases from J, leaving 15 bases between. This CDR3 spans 17 amino acids. Germline values: CDR1 SGHTA, CDR2 FQGNSA. The CDR3 is CASSLSPTGPSYNEQFF. The CDR3 region has the DNA TGTGCCAGCAGCTTGTCCCCCACAGGCCCCTCCTACAATGAGCAGTTCTTC.

The V and J genes are TRBV7-2 and TRBJ2-3; 9 bases are shared with TRBD2. Trimming took 6 bases from V and 0 from J; bases not matched to a gene: 10. The CDR3 contains 17 residues. Germline lookup yields CDR1 SGHTA and CDR2 FQGNSA. The CDR3 coding sequence is TGTGCCAGCAGTAGAGGAGTTCTAGCGGGGAGCACAGATACGCAGTATTTT. Its protein is CASSRGVLAGSTDTQYF.

This clone was recorded only once. The chain couples TRBV29-1 to TRBJ1-2; 8 bases line up with TRBD1. CDR1 is SQVTM and CDR2 is ANQGSEA in the germline V gene. Trimming took 8 bases from V and 8 from J; bases not matched to a gene: 19. This CDR3 spans 15 amino acids. The CDR3 loop is CSYGQGLPSERGYTF. The CDR3 nucleotides read TGCAGCTATGGACAGGGCTTGCCAAGTGAGCGCGGCTACACCTTC.

The rearrangement links TRBV7-2 to TRBJ1-6; tentative D call: TRBD1 (5 bases). Trimming took 5 bases from V and 0 from J, leaving 8 bases between them. This CDR3 region has 15 residues. The germline gives CDR1 SGHTA, CDR2 FQGNSA. CDR3 nucleotide sequence: TGTGCCAGCAGCATGGACACCTCCTATAATTCACCCCTCCACTTT. Encoded protein: CASSMDTSYNSPLHF.

This clone was counted once. The CDR3 DNA is TGTGCCAGCAGTACAGGGAGGGTCAGGGAGACCCAGTACTTC. Translated, it gives CASSTGRVRETQYF. The chain carries TRBV2 and TRBJ2-5, with a possible D match to TRBD2 (7 bases). V lost 5 bases, J lost 5 bases, and 15 bases lay in between. The germline CDR1 and CDR2 sequences are SNHLY and FYNNEI. This CDR3 comprises 14 residues.

This chain links TRBV2 with TRBJ1-2; TRBD1 might be the D (5 bases). The CDR3 totals 14 residues. V was shortened by 4 bases and J by 2 bases, with 11 bases between the two germline ends. Per germline, CDR1 SNHLY and CDR2 FYNNEI. The chain's CDR3 is CASSGKGPNYGYTF. DNA of the CDR3: TGTGCCAGCAGTGGGAAGGGGCCAAACTATGGCTACACCTTC.

The rearrangement links TRBV19 to TRBJ1-1; D is possibly TRBD1 (6 bases). The CDR3 has 14 amino acids. Germline V gene sequence: CDR1 LNHDA, CDR2 SQIVND (reference sequence). The V and J ends lost 7 bases and 0 bases respectively, with 12 bases between them. For the CDR3, the DNA is TGTGCCAGTACCCCGACAGGTGTGAACACTGAAGCTTTCTTT. Residues: CASTPTGVNTEAFF.

The rearrangement uses TRBV5-1 and TRBJ2-7; no clear D gene. The CDR3 runs 15 residues. Trimming shortened V by 2 bases and J by 0 bases, and 12 bases separated the two germline ends. Germline V gene lookup returns CDR1 SGHRS and CDR2 YFSETQ. CDR3 bases: TGCGCCAGCAGCTTATCCCCCCGATCCTCCTACGAGCAGTACTTC. Its protein is CASSLSPRSSYEQYF.